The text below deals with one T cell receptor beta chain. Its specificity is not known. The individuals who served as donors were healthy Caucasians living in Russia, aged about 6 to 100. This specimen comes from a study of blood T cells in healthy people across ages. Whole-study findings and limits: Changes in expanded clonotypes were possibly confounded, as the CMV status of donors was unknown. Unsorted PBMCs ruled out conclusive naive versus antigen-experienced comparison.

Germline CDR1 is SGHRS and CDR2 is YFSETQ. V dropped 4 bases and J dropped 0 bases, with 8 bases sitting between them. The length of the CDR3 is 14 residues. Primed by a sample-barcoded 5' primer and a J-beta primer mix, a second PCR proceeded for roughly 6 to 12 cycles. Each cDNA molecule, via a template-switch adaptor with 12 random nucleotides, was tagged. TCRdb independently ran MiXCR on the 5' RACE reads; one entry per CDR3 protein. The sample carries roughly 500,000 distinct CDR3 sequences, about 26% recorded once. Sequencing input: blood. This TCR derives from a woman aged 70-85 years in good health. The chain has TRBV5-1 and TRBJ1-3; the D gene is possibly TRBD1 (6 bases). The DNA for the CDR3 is TGCGCCAGCAGCCGGGACAACTCTGGAAACACCATATATTTT. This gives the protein CASSRDNSGNTIYF. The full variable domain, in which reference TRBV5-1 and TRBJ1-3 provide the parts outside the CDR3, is KAGVTQTPRYLIKTRGQQVTLSCSPISGHRSVSWYQQTPGQGLQFLFEYFSETQRNKGNFPGRFSGRQFSNSRSEMNVSTLELGDSALYLCASSRDNSGNTIYFGEGSWLTVV.